The text below deals with one T cell receptor beta chain. Antigen specificity is unknown. As for time point: pre-treatment sample, taken before nivolumab and TIL therapy. Most excised metastases sampled were pleural nodules or supraclavicular lymph nodes. This record comes from a study of TIL therapy for anti-PD-1-resistant metastatic lung cancer. Across the whole study: A few tumors were EGFR-mutant and two were ALK-rearranged. General observations from the study: Patients were highly selected, enriched for treatment-naive, never-smoker and oncogene-addicted cases. Many TIL product clones were absent from baseline tumor, suggesting clonal contraction.

V dropped 7 bases and J dropped 5 bases, with 11 bases sitting between them. This CDR3 is built from 12 residues. The germline V gene encodes CDR1 LNHDA and CDR2 SQIVND (reference sequence). The libraries were made with immunoSEQ v3. Sequencing depth was about 2 million read pairs for survey level, roughly 4.5-6 million for deep. Only in-frame clones appear in the TCRdb table, and some are missing; sequencing was by immunoSEQ multiplex PCR. The data contain 95,000 or so clones, about three fifths of them seen just once; the ten biggest clones take up over 9.5%. The gene calls are TRBV19 and TRBJ1-2; no reliable D call. The clonotype was recovered from a person aged 25-85 years with non-small cell lung cancer. This material consisted of tumor tissue, taken at baseline. CDR3 region: CASIGGEYGYTF. CDR3 nucleotides: TGTGCCAGTATCGGAGGCGAGTATGGCTACACCTTC.